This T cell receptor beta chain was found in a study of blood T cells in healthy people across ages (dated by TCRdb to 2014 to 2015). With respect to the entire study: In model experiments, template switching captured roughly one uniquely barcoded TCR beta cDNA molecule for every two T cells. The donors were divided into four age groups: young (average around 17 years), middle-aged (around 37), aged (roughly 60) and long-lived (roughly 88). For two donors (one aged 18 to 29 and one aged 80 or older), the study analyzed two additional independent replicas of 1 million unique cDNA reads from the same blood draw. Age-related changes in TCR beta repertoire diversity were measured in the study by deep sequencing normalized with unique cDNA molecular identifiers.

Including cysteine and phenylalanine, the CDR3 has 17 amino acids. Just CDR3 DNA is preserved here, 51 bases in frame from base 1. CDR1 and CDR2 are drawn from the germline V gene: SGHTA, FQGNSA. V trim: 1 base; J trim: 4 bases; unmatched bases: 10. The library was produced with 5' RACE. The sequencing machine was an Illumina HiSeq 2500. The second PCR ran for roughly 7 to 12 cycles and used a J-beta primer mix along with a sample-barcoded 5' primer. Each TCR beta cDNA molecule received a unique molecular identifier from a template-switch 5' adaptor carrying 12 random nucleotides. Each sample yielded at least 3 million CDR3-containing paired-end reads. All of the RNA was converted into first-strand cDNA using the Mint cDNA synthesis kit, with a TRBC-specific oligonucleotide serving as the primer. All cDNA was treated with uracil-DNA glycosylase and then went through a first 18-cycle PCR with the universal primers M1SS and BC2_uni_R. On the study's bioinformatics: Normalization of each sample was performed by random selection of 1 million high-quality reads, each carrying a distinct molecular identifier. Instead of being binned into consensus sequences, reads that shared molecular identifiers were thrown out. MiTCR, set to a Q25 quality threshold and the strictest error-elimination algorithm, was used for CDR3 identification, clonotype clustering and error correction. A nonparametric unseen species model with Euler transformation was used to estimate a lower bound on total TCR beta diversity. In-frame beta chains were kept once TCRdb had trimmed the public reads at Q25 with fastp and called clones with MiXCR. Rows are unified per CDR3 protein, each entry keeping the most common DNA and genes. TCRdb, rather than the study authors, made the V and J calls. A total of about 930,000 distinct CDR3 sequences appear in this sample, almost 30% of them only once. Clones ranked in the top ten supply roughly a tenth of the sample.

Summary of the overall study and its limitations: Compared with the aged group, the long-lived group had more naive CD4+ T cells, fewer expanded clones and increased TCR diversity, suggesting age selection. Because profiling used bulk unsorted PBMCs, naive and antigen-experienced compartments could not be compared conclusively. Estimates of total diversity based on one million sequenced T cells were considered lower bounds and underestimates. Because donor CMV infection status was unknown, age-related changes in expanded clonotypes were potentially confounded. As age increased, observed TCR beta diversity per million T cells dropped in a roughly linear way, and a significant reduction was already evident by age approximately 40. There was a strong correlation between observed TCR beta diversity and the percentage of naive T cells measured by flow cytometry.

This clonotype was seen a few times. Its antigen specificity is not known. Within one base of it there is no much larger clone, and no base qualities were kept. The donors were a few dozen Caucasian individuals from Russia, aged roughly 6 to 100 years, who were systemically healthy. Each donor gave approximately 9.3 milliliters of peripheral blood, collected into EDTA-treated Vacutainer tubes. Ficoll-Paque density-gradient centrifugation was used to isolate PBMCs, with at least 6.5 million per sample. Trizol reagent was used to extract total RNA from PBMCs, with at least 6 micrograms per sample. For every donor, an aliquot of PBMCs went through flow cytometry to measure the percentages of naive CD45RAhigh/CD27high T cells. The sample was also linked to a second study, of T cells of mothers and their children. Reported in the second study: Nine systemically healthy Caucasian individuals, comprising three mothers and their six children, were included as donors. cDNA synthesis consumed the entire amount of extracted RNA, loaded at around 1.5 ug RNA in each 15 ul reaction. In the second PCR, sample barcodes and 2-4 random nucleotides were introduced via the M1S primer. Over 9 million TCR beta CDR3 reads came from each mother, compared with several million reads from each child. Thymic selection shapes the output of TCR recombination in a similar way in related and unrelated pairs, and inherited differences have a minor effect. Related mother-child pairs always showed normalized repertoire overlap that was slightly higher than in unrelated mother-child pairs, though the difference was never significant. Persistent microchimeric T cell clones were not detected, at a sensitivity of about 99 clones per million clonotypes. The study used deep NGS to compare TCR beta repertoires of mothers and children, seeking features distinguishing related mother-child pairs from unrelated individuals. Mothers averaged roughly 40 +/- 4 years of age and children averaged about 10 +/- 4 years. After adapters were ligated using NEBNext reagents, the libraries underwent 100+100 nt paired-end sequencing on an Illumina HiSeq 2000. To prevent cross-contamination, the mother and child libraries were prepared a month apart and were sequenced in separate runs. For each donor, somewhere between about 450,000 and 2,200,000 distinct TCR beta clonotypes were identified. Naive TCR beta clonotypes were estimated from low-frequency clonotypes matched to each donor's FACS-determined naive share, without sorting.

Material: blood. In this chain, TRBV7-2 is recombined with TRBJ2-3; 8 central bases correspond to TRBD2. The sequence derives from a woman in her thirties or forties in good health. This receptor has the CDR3 CASSLGLRGGLADTQYF. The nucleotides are TGTGCCAGCAGCTTAGGTCTCCGGGGGGGCCTTGCAGATACGCAGTATTTT.